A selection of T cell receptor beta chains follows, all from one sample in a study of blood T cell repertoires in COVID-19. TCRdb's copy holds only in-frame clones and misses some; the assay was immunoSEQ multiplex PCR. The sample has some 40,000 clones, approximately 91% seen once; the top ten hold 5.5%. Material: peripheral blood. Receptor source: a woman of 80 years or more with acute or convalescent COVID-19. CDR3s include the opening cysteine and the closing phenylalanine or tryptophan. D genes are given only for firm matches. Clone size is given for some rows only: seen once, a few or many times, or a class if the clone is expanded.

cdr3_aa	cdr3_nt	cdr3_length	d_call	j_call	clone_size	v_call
CASSPAGNTNYGYTF	TGTGCCAGCAGCCCGGCAGGGAATACTAACTATGGCTACACCTTC	15	-	TRBJ1-2	-	TRBV11-2
CASSLGPQGTTDTQYF	TGTGCCAGCAGCTTAGGGCCACAGGGGACCACAGATACGCAGTATTTT	16	TRBD1	TRBJ2-3	once	TRBV7-2
CASSRQGEQPQHF	TGTGCCAGCAGCAGACAGGGGGAACAGCCCCAGCATTTT	13	TRBD1	TRBJ1-5	-	TRBV9
CASSQPLPRGEVNYEQYF	TGCGCCAGCAGCCAACCTCTCCCTCGAGGTGAAGTTAATTACGAGCAGTACTTC	18	-	TRBJ2-7	-	TRBV4-1
CASSQDQDRGSYEQYF	TGTGCCAGCAGCCAAGACCAAGACAGGGGTTCCTACGAGCAGTACTTC	16	TRBD1	TRBJ2-7	-	TRBV4-2
CASSQLLTGGTEAFF	TGTGCCAGCAGCCAACTACTAACAGGGGGCACTGAAGCTTTCTTT	15	TRBD1	TRBJ1-1	-	TRBV3-1/TRBV3-2
CSVDLGYEQYF	TGCAGCGTTGACCTCGGCTACGAGCAGTACTTC	11	-	TRBJ2-7	-	TRBV29-1
CASSFRSGNTIYF	TGTGCCAGCAGTTTTCGCTCTGGAAACACCATATATTTT	13	-	TRBJ1-3	-	TRBV12-3/TRBV12-4
CASSAGYGGNTEAFF	TGTGCCAGCAGCGCCGGGTACGGCGGGAACACTGAAGCTTTCTTT	15	-	TRBJ1-1	-	TRBV9
CASSPGRGLAVRNEQFF	TGCGCCAGCAGCCCGGGCAGGGGACTAGCGGTTAGGAATGAGCAGTTCTTC	17	TRBD2	TRBJ2-1	-	TRBV5-1
CASRNLAGVNEQYF	TGTGCCAGCAGGAATCTAGCGGGGGTTAACGAGCAGTACTTC	14	TRBD2	TRBJ2-7	-	TRBV6-5
CASSLVGQGYEQYF	TGCGCCAGCAGCTTGGTGGGACAGGGCTACGAGCAGTACTTC	14	TRBD1	TRBJ2-7	-	TRBV5-1
CASSKTGGRETQYF	TGTGCCAGCAGCAAGACCGGCGGGCGGGAGACCCAGTACTTC	14	-	TRBJ2-5	medium-sized	TRBV7-2
CASSIISTGWSEAFF	TGTGCCAGTAGTATTATCTCGACAGGGTGGTCTGAAGCTTTCTTT	15	TRBD1	TRBJ1-1	-	TRBV19
CASSRDKNYGYTF	TGTGCCAGCAGCCGGGACAAAAACTATGGCTACACCTTC	13	-	TRBJ1-2	-	TRBV9
CASSPQGTGELFF	TGTGCCAGCAGCCCCCAGGGCACCGGGGAGCTGTTTTTT	13	-	TRBJ2-2	-	TRBV11-2
CASKIGRGNSPLHF	TGTGCCAGTAAAATCGGACGGGGAAATTCACCCCTCCACTTT	14	-	TRBJ1-6	-	TRBV19
CASSSPGTADTGELFF	TGCGCCAGCAGCTCCCCCGGGACAGCCGACACCGGGGAGCTGTTTTTT	16	TRBD1	TRBJ2-2	-	TRBV5-1
CAGRDRGRFGYGYTF	TGTGCCGGCCGGGACAGGGGGCGCTTTGGCTATGGCTACACCTTC	15	TRBD1	TRBJ1-2	-	TRBV30
CASSPAGGNQPQHF	TGTGCCAGCAGCCCAGCAGGGGGCAATCAGCCCCAGCATTTT	14	-	TRBJ1-5	-	TRBV28
CASSQTDRVGGYTF	TGTGCCAGCAGTCAAACGGACAGGGTGGGAGGCTACACCTTC	14	TRBD1	TRBJ1-2	-	TRBV6-5
CASSPFVGTERRDTEAFF	TGTGCCAGCTCACCATTCGTCGGGACAGAGCGCAGGGACACTGAAGCTTTCTTT	18	TRBD1	TRBJ1-1	-	TRBV18
CATSKGQAAGTEAFF	TGTGCCACCAGCAAGGGACAGGCGGCTGGCACTGAAGCTTTCTTT	15	TRBD1	TRBJ1-1	-	TRBV15
CASSLQGFGTEAFF	TGCGCCAGCAGCTTGCAGGGTTTCGGCACTGAAGCTTTCTTT	14	-	TRBJ1-1	-	TRBV5-1
CASSYSYNIYEQYF	TGTGCCAGCAGTTACTCGTATAACATTTACGAGCAGTACTTC	14	-	TRBJ2-7	-	TRBV6-5
CASRGTSRYEQYF	TGTGCCAGCAGGGGGACTAGCAGGTACGAGCAGTACTTC	13	TRBD2	TRBJ2-7	-	TRBV6-5
CASSPPSSETQYF	TGTGCCAGCTCACCACCATCCAGTGAGACCCAGTACTTC	13	-	TRBJ2-5	-	TRBV18
CASTGRAGKNTGELFF	TGTGCCAGCACCGGCAGAGCGGGGAAGAACACCGGGGAGCTGTTTTTT	16	TRBD2	TRBJ2-2	-	TRBV7-2
CAVEKGQGIYEAFF	TGTGCCGTCGAAAAGGGACAGGGTATATATGAAGCTTTCTTT	14	TRBD1	TRBJ1-1	-	TRBV7-9
CASSLGQGANTGELFF	TGCGCCAGCAGCCTTGGACAGGGGGCGAACACCGGGGAGCTGTTTTTT	16	TRBD1	TRBJ2-2	-	TRBV5-1
CASRPASRGGVEKLFF	TGTGCCAGCAGACCCGCGTCTCGTGGGGGGGTTGAAAAACTGTTTTTT	16	-	TRBJ1-4	-	TRBV5-6
CASTSYGTGANTEAFF	TGTGCCAGCACCAGCTACGGGACAGGGGCGAACACTGAAGCTTTCTTT	16	TRBD1	TRBJ1-1	-	TRBV2
CASSLVVPGNYGYTF	TGTGCCAGCAGCTTAGTAGTCCCGGGTAACTATGGCTACACCTTC	15	-	TRBJ1-2	few	TRBV7-2
CASTPWQGASPPQEAFF	TGTGCCAGCACCCCATGGCAGGGGGCTTCCCCCCCCCAGGAAGCTTTCTTT	17	TRBD1	TRBJ1-1	once	TRBV2
CACHRDTNNSPLHF	TGTGCCTGCCACCGGGACACTAATAATTCACCCCTCCACTTT	14	-	TRBJ1-6	-	TRBV30
CASRAGVNEKLFF	TGTGCCAGCCGAGCAGGTGTAAATGAAAAACTGTTTTTT	13	-	TRBJ1-4	once	TRBV18
CASSLRSGSGGADTQYF	TGCGCCAGCAGCTTGAGGTCGGGTAGCGGGGGGGCGGATACGCAGTATTTT	17	TRBD2	TRBJ2-3	-	TRBV5-1
CASSHGQGEEKLFF	TGCGCCAGCAGCCACGGACAGGGTGAGGAAAAACTGTTTTTT	14	TRBD1	TRBJ1-4	-	TRBV5-1
CASSLTGGPNEKLFF	TGTGCCAGCAGCCTAACAGGGGGCCCTAATGAAAAACTGTTTTTT	15	TRBD1	TRBJ1-4	-	TRBV2
CASSLRGNEQFF	TGTGCCAGCAGCTTACGGGGGAATGAGCAGTTCTTC	12	-	TRBJ2-1	once	TRBV7-6
CASSLGDSQNEKLFF	TGTGCCAGCAGCTTAGGAGACAGTCAAAATGAAAAACTGTTTTTT	15	-	TRBJ1-4	-	TRBV7-2
CASSAGASTNEKLFF	TGTGCCAGCAGTGCAGGGGCTTCAACTAATGAAAAACTGTTTTTT	15	-	TRBJ1-4	-	TRBV25-1
CASWRGPNTGELFF	TGTGCCAGCTGGAGGGGGCCGAACACCGGGGAGCTGTTTTTT	14	-	TRBJ2-2	-	TRBV28
CASSQGTDRSSYNEQFF	TGCGCCAGCAGCCAAGGGACAGACCGGAGCTCCTACAATGAGCAGTTCTTC	17	-	TRBJ2-1	-	TRBV4-1
CASRPIPIGEAFF	TGTGCCAGCAGGCCGATCCCTATCGGTGAAGCTTTCTTT	13	-	TRBJ1-1	-	TRBV12-3/TRBV12-4
CASSGTNSGNTIYF	TGTGCCAGCAGCGGGACAAACTCTGGAAACACCATATATTTT	14	-	TRBJ1-3	-	TRBV5-4
CSALEGSGNTEAFF	TGCAGCGCCCTCGAGGGCAGCGGGAACACTGAAGCTTTCTTT	14	-	TRBJ1-1	-	TRBV29-1
CASSQDRGQGRNTEAFF	TGTGCCAGCAGCCAAGATCGGGGACAGGGGCGGAACACTGAAGCTTTCTTT	17	TRBD1	TRBJ1-1	-	TRBV3-1/TRBV3-2
CASSPAGGVGDTQYF	TGTGCCAGCAGCCCGGCGGGGGGGGTTGGAGATACGCAGTATTTT	15	TRBD2	TRBJ2-3	once	TRBV9